This TCR beta chain was observed in a study of cytomegalovirus exposure and HLA in healthy donors. The study, taken as a whole, reports: A few chains linked to CMV were shown in vitro to be specific for CMV antigens. Despite most TCR sequences being rare, some public TCRs occurred in many donors.

Germline V gene data show CDR1 as LGHNA and CDR2 as YNFKEQ. The CDR3 runs 17 residues. J lost 6 bases, V lost 0 bases, and 13 bases had no gene match. Comments on this clone: As yet, its antigen is unknown.

TCRdb keeps only in-frame clones here, not all; method: immunoSEQ multiplex PCR. The repertoire holds 350,000 or so clones, with 70% to 90% as singletons. Sequencing was done on a sample of PBMCs. J is TRBJ2-7 and V is TRBV4-2; 8 bases fit TRBD2. The clonotype originates from a woman aged 18-29 years in good health and CMV-seronegative. The DNA for the CDR3 is TGTGCCAGCAGCCAAGAGCCAAAAGCGGGAGTAGGGGCCGAGCAGTACTTC. As protein: CASSQEPKAGVGAEQYF.